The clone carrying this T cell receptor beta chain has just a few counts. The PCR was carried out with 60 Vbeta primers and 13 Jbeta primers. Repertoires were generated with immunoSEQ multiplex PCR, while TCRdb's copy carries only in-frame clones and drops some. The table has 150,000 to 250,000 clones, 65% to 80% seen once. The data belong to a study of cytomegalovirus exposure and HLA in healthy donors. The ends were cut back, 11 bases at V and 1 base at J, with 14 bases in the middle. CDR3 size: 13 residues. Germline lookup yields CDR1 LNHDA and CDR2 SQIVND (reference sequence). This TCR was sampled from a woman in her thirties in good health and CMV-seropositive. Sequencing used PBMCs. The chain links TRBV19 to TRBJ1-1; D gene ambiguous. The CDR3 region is CAVQYNRNTEAFF. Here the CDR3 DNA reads TGTGCCGTCCAGTACAACAGGAACACTGAAGCTTTCTTT.